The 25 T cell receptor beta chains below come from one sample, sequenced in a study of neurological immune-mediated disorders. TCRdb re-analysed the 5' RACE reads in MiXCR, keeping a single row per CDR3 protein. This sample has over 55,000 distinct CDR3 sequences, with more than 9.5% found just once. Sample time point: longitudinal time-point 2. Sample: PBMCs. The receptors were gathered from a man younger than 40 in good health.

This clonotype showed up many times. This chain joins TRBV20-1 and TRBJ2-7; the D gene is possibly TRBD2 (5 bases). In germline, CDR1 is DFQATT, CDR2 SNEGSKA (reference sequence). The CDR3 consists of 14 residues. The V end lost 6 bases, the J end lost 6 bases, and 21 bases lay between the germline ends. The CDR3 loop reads CSAKKPGVLTEQYF. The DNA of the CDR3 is TGCAGTGCAAAAAAGCCCGGGGTTCTCACCGAGCAGTACTTC.

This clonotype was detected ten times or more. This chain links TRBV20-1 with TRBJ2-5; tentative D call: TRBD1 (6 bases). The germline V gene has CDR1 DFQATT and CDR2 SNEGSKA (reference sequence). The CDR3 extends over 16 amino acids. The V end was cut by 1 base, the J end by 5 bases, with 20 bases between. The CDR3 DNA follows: TGCAGTGCTAGAGTTTCAAGGGGGTCTTTCCCGGAGACCCAGTACTTC. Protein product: CSARVSRGSFPETQYF.

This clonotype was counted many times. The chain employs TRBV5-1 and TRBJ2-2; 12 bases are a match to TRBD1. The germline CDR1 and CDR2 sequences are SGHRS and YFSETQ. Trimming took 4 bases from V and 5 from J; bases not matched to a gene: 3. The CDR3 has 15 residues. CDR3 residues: CASSGTGGATGELFF. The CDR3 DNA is TGCGCCAGCAGCGGGACAGGGGGCGCTACCGGGGAGCTGTTTTTT.

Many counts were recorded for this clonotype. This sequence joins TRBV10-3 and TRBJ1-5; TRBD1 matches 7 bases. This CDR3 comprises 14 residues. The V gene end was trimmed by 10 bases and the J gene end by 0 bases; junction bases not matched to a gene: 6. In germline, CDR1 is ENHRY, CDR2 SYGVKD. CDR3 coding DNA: TGTGCCACCCGGGACAGCTATAGCAATCAGCCCCAGCATTTT. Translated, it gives CATRDSYSNQPQHF.

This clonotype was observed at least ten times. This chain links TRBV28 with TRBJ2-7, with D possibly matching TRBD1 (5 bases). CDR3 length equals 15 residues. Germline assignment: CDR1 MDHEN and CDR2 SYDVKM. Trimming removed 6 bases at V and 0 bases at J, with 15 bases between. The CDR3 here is CASSPTGASSYEQYF. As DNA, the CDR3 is TGTGCCAGCAGCCCCACAGGTGCTAGCTCCTACGAGCAGTACTTC.

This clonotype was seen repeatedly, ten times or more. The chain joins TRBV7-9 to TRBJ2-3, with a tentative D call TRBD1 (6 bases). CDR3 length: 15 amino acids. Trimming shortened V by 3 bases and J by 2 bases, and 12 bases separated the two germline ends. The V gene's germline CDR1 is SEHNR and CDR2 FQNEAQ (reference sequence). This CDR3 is CASSFGGAVTDTQYF. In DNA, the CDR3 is TGTGCCAGCAGCTTTGGGGGCGCGGTCACAGATACGCAGTATTTT.

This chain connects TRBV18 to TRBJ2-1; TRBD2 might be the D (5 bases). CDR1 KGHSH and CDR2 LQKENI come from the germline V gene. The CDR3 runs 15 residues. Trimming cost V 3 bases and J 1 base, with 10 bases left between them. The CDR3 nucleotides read TGTGCCAGCTCACCGGCCGGGGATTCCTACAATGAGCAGTTCTTC. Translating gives CASSPAGDSYNEQFF.

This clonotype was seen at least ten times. In DNA, the CDR3 is TGTGCCAGCGGGGGGGGGGGCCGGAGCAATCAGCCCCAGCATTTT. As protein: CASGGGGRSNQPQHF. This sequence joins TRBV28 and TRBJ1-5; a possible D gene is TRBD1 (6 bases). Germline CDR1 and CDR2: MDHEN and SYDVKM. The CDR3 runs 15 residues. V was shortened by 8 bases and J by 1 base, with 15 bases between the two germline ends.

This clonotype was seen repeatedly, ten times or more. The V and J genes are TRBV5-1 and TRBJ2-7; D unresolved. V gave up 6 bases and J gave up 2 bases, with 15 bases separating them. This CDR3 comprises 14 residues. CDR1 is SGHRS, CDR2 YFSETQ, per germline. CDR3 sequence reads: CASTRSDNPYEQYF. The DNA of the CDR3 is TGCGCCAGCACCCGATCAGACAATCCCTACGAGCAGTACTTC.

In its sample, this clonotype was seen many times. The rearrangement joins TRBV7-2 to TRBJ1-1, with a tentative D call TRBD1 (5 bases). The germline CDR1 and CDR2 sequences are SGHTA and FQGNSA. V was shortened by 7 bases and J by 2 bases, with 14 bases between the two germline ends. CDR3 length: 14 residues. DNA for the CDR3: TGTGCCAGCACAAAGGCGGGGCGTAACACTGAAGCTTTCTTT. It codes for CASTKAGRNTEAFF.

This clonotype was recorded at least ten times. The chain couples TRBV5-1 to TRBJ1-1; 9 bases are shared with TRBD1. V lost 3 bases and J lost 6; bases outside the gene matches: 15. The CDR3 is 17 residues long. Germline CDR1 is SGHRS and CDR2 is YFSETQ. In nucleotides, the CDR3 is TGCGCCAGCAGCTGGGGGCTACAGGGGGCCAGGGCGGCTGAAGCTTTCTTT. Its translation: CASSWGLQGARAAEAFF. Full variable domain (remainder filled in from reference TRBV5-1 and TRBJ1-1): KAGVTQTPRYLIKTRGQQVTLSCSPISGHRSVSWYQQTPGQGLQFLFEYFSETQRNKGNFPGRFSGRQFSNSRSEMNVSTLELGDSALYLCASSWGLQGARAAEAFFGQGTRLTVV.

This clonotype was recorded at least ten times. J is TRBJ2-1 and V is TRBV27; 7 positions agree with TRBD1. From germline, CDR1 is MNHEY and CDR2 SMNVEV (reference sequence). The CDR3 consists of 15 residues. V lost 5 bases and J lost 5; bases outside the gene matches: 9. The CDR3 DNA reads TGTGCCAGCAGTCCGATGACAGGGACCCACAATGAGCAGTTCTTC. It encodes CASSPMTGTHNEQFF.

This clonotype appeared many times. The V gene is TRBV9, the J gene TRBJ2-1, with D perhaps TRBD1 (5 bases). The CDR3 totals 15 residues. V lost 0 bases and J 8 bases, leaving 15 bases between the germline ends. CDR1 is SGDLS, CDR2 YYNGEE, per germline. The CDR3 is CASSVDVSKGDEQFF. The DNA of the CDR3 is TGTGCCAGCAGCGTAGATGTCTCAAAAGGGGATGAGCAGTTCTTC.

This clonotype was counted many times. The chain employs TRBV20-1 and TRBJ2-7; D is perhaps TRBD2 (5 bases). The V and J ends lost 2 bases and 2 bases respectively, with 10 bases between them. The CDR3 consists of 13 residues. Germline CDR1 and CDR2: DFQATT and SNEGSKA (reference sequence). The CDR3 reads CSARYGLPYEQYF. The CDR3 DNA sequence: TGCAGTGCTAGATATGGACTTCCCTACGAGCAGTACTTC.

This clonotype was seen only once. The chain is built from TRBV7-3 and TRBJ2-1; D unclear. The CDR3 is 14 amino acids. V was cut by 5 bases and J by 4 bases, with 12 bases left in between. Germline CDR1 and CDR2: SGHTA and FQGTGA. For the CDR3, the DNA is TGTGCCAGCAGCCCCGGGTCATGGTACAATGAGCAGTTCTTC. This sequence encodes CASSPGSWYNEQFF.

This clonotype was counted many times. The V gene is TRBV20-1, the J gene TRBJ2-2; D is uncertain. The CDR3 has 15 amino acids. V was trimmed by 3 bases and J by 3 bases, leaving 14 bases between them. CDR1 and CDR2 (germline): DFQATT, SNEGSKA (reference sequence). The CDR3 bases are TGCAGTGCTAGCCTCTCTTGGACGGACACCGGGGAGCTGTTTTTT. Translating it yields CSASLSWTDTGELFF.

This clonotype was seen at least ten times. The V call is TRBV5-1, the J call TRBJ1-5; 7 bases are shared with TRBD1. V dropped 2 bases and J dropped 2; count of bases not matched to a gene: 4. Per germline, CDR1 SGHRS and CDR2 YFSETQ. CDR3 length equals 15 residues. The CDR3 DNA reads TGCGCCAGCAGCTTCCAGGGGGAGGGCAATCAGCCCCAGCATTTT. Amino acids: CASSFQGEGNQPQHF. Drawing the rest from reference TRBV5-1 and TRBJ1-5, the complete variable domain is KAGVTQTPRYLIKTRGQQVTLSCSPISGHRSVSWYQQTPGQGLQFLFEYFSETQRNKGNFPGRFSGRQFSNSRSEMNVSTLELGDSALYLCASSFQGEGNQPQHFGDGTRLSIL.

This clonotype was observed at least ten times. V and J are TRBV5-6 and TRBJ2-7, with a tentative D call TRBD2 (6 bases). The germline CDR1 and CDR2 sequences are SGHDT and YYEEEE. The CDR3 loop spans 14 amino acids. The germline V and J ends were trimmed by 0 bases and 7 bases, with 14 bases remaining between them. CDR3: CASSLGLGVGEQYF. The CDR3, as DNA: TGTGCCAGCAGCTTGGGACTAGGGGTTGGAGAGCAGTACTTC.

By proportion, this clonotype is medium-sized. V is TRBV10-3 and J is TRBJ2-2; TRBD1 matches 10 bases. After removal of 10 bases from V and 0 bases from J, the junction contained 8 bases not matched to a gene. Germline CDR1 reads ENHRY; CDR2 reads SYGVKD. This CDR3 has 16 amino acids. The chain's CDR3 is CASRRQGATNTGELFF. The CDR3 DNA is TGTGCCAGCAGAAGACAGGGGGCAACGAACACCGGGGAGCTGTTTTTT.

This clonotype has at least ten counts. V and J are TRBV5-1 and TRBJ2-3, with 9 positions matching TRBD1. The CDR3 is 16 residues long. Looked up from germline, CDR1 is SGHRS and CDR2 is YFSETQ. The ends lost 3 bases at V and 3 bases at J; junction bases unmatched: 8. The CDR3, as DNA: TGCGCCAGCAGCTGGGGTGCGGGACAGGGAACAGATACGCAGTATTTT. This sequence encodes CASSWGAGQGTDTQYF.

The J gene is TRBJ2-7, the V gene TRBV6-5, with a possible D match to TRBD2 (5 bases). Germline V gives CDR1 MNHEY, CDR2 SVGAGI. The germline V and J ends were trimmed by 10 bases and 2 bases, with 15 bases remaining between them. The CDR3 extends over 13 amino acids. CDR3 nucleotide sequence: TGTGCCATCTGGAGGCTAGAAACCTACGAGCAGTACTTC. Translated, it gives CAIWRLETYEQYF.

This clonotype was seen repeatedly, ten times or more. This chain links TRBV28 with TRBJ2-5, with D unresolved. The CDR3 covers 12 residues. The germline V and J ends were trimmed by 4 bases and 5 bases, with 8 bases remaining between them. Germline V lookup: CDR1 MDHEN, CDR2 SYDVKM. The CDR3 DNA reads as TGTGCCAGCAGTTCCCTAGGGGAGACCCAGTACTTC. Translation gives CASSSLGETQYF. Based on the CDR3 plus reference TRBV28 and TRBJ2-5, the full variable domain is DVKVTQSSRYLVKRTGEKVFLECVQDMDHENMFWYRQDPGLGLRLIYFSYDVKMKEKGDIPEGYSVSREKKERFSLILESASTNQTSMYLCASSSLGETQYFGPGTRLLVL.

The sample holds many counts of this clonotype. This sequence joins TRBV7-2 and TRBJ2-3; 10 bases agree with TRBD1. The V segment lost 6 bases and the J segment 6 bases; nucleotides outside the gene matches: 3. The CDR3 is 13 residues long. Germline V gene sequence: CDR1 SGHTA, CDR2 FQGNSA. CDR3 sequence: CASSRQGADTQYF. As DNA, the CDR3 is TGTGCCAGCAGTCGACAGGGGGCTGATACGCAGTATTTT.

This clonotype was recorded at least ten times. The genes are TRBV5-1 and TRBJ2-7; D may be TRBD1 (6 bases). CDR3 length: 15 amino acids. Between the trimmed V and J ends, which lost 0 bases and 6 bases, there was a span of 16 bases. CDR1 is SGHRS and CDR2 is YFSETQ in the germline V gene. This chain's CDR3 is CASSLEGNRAGEQYF. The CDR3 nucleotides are TGCGCCAGCAGCTTGGAGGGGAACAGGGCGGGCGAGCAGTACTTC.

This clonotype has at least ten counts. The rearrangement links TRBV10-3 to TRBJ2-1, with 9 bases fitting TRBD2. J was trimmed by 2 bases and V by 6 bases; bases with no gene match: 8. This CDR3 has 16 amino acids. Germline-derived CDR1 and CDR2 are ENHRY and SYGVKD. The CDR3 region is CAIRAPGGRAYNEQFF. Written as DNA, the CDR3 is TGTGCCATCAGGGCCCCGGGCGGGAGGGCCTACAATGAGCAGTTCTTC.